The 21 T cell receptor beta chains below come from one sample, sequenced in a study of blood T cell repertoires in COVID-19 (dated by TCRdb to the early 2020s). Libraries were prepared through the immunoSEQ multiplex PCR assay. TCRdb stores this immuneACCESS table with in-frame sequences only. Part of the clones is absent; in the studies checked, under half of the shortfall reflects unresolved V genes, and no reason is known for the rest. This sample is represented by 20,000 to 25,000 clones; 80% to 95% of them were singletons. The biggest ten clones account for 15% to 20% of the sample. Sample: peripheral blood. These receptors originate from a human donor in a cohort sampled during active COVID-19.

The chain joins TRBV9 to TRBJ1-1; tentatively, D is TRBD1 (6 bases). The CDR3 totals 14 residues. V lost 0 bases and J 5 bases, leaving 11 bases between the germline ends. The V gene's germline CDR1 is SGDLS and CDR2 YYNGEE. In DNA form, the CDR3 reads TGTGCCAGCAGCGTAGCCGGGGGGCAAACTGAAGCTTTCTTT. Its protein is CASSVAGGQTEAFF.

The chain joins TRBV6-4 to TRBJ2-2, with a possible D match to TRBD1 (6 bases). This CDR3 region has 14 residues. Per germline, CDR1 MRHNA and CDR2 SNTAGT. V lost 6 bases and J lost 2, with 10 bases in between. CDR3 protein: CASSRDTNTGELFF. In nucleotides, the CDR3 is TGTGCCAGCAGCCGGGACACTAACACCGGGGAGCTGTTTTTT.

The V call is TRBV5-1, the J call TRBJ2-7, with D tentatively TRBD2 (5 bases). Between the trimmed V and J ends, which lost 4 bases and 2 bases, there was a span of 13 bases. The CDR3 has 14 residues. Germline V CDR1 and CDR2: SGHRS, YFSETQ. Here the CDR3 reads CASSVTEGPYEQYF. Written as DNA, the CDR3 is TGCGCCAGCAGCGTAACCGAGGGCCCCTACGAGCAGTACTTC.

This chain connects TRBV30 to TRBJ1-6; 8 positions agree with TRBD1. The germline V gene has CDR1 GTSNPN and CDR2 SVGIG (reference sequence). Trimming at V came to 2 bases and at J to 7 bases, leaving 7 bases not matched to a gene. The CDR3 consists of 15 residues. The CDR3: CAWSRGQGYNSPLHF. The CDR3 DNA reads as TGTGCCTGGAGTCGAGGACAGGGTTACAATTCACCCCTCCACTTT.

This clone was seen just once. The genes are TRBV10-3 and TRBJ2-1; D is perhaps TRBD1 (5 bases). Germline V gene data show CDR1 as ENHRY and CDR2 as SYGVKD. V was cut by 2 bases and J by 4 bases, with 15 bases left in between. This CDR3 is built from 16 residues. In DNA, the CDR3 is TGTGCCATCAGTGAGGCCAGGGATCCACCTTACAATGAGCAGTTCTTC. Residues: CAISEARDPPYNEQFF.

This chain uses TRBV6-5 with TRBJ1-1, with D tentatively TRBD1 (5 bases). Germline V gene lookup returns CDR1 MNHEY and CDR2 SVGAGI. The CDR3 loop spans 11 amino acids. Trimming shortened V by 7 bases and J by 11 bases, and 14 bases separated the two germline ends. CDR3 nucleotides: TGTGCCAGCACTCCCGGGGGGGACGCTTTCTTT. As protein: CASTPGGDAFF.

The chain uses TRBV15 and TRBJ2-1; 10 bases fit TRBD1. There are 17 residues in the CDR3. In germline, CDR1 is LNHNV, CDR2 YYDKDF (reference sequence). Trimming took 1 base from V and 7 from J; bases not matched to a gene: 10. CDR3 nucleotide sequence: TGTGCCACCAGCAGAGTTCTCGGGACAGGGGTTGGGAATGAGCAGTTCTTC. It yields the protein CATSRVLGTGVGNEQFF. Looking up the rest from reference TRBV15 and TRBJ2-1 gives the full variable domain: DAMVIQNPRYQVTQFGKPVTLSCSQTLNHNVMYWYQQKSSQAPKLLFHYYDKDFNNEADTPDNFQSRRPNTSFCFLDIRSPGLGDTAMYLCATSRVLGTGVGNEQFFGPGTRLTVL.

The CDR3 spells CASSWGTLSYNEQFF. DNA for the CDR3: TGTGCCAGCAGTTGGGGCACCCTCTCCTACAATGAGCAGTTCTTC. This chain uses TRBV6-5 with TRBJ2-1; TRBD1 might be the D (5 bases). Germline-derived CDR1 and CDR2 are MNHEY and SVGAGI. The CDR3 runs 15 residues. V was pared by 4 bases and J by 0 bases, with 10 bases between.

V gene TRBV27 combines with J gene TRBJ1-6, with 8 bases identical to TRBD1. V shed 5 bases and J 0 bases; nucleotides not matched to a gene: 6. The CDR3 contains 17 residues. Germline CDR1 is MNHEY and CDR2 is SMNVEV (reference sequence). CDR3 sequence (DNA): TGTGCCAGCAGTCGTGCCGGACAGGGCTCCTATAATTCACCCCTCCACTTT. This gives the protein CASSRAGQGSYNSPLHF.

The gene calls are TRBV24-1 and TRBJ1-5; 7 nucleotides line up with TRBD1. The trim removed 3 bases at V and 6 bases at J, leaving 10 bases unmatched. This CDR3 is 16 amino acids long. From germline, CDR1 is KGHDR and CDR2 SFDVKD. CDR3 in DNA: TGTGCCACCAGTGATCGGGCCAGGGGGTCTAGTCAGCCCCAGCATTTT. As protein: CATSDRARGSSQPQHF.

The V gene is TRBV30, the J gene TRBJ2-1; the match to TRBD2 covers 10 bases. This CDR3 region has 13 residues. Germline V gives CDR1 GTSNPN, CDR2 SVGIG (reference sequence). V trimming: 7 bases; J trimming: 5 bases; junction bases outside the gene matches: 5. The CDR3 reads CASLGLADNEQFF. The DNA of the CDR3 is TGTGCCTCATTAGGACTAGCGGACAATGAGCAGTTCTTC.

The chain is built from TRBV5-1 and TRBJ2-4, with D tentatively TRBD1 (6 bases). Germline V gene data show CDR1 as SGHRS and CDR2 as YFSETQ. Trimming removed 0 bases at V and 2 bases at J, with 12 bases between. The CDR3 has 16 residues. The CDR3 here is CASSLAGTPSKNIQYF. In DNA form, the CDR3 reads TGCGCCAGCAGCTTGGCCGGGACACCTTCCAAAAACATTCAGTACTTC.

The rearrangement joins TRBV23-1 to TRBJ2-5; D uncertain. TRBV23-1 is reported as an ORF; its role is uncertain. With 8 bases removed from V and 1 base from J, the gap between germline ends came to 20 bases. The CDR3 runs to 16 residues. The CDR3 reads CASCRGAGPSQETQYF. CDR3 bases: TGCGCCAGCTGCCGAGGAGCCGGCCCCTCCCAAGAGACCCAGTACTTC.

This rearrangement joins TRBV9 to TRBJ1-1; D possibly corresponds to TRBD1 (5 bases). V was pared by 4 bases and J by 2 bases, with 15 bases between. The CDR3 has 15 residues. Looked up from germline, CDR1 is SGDLS and CDR2 is YYNGEE. The chain's CDR3 is CASSSYGGSNTEAFF. The DNA of the CDR3 is TGTGCCAGCAGCTCATATGGGGGGTCAAACACTGAAGCTTTCTTT.

The V call is TRBV13, the J call TRBJ2-1; D gene ambiguous. Germline CDR1 and CDR2: PRHDT and FYEKMQ (reference sequence). V was shortened by 5 bases and J by 0 bases, with 14 bases between the two germline ends. The CDR3 is 16 residues long. The CDR3: CASSPHNSGSYNEQFF. The CDR3, as DNA: TGTGCCAGCAGCCCGCATAACTCCGGCTCCTACAATGAGCAGTTCTTC.

The rearrangement joins TRBV3-1 (or the pseudogene TRBV3-2) to TRBJ2-1; TRBD2 matches 8 bases. The V gene's germline CDR1 is LGHDT and CDR2 YNNKEL (reference sequence). Trimming removed 4 bases from V and 8 bases from J; junction bases left unmatched: 13. This CDR3 comprises 16 residues. CDR3 residues: CASSPTAGTSFDEQFF. DNA for the CDR3: TGTGCCAGCAGCCCGACCGCCGGGACTAGTTTCGATGAGCAGTTCTTC.

The chain joins TRBV10-3 to TRBJ1-1, with TRBD1 matching over 8 bases. Germline assignment: CDR1 ENHRY and CDR2 SYGVKD. This CDR3 has 16 residues. V lost 4 bases and J lost 1; bases outside the gene matches: 8. CDR3 DNA: TGTGCCATCAGTGCCGGACAGGGTGGAGCGAACACTGAAGCTTTCTTT. It codes for CAISAGQGGANTEAFF.

This clone was detected only once. The gene calls are TRBV19 and TRBJ1-1; 7 bases map to TRBD1. CDR1 is LNHDA, CDR2 SQIVND, per germline (reference sequence). This CDR3 comprises 14 residues. V lost 10 bases to trimming and J lost 2 bases; unmatched junction nucleotides: 10. CDR3 sequence (DNA): TGTGCCACAAGACAGGGATTCGTAAACACTGAAGCTTTCTTT. Amino acids: CATRQGFVNTEAFF.

V and J are TRBV5-1 and TRBJ2-2; 10 bases agree with TRBD1. CDR1 and CDR2 from the germline V gene are SGHRS and YFSETQ. V lost 5 bases to trimming and J lost 0 bases; unmatched junction nucleotides: 7. The CDR3 is made up of 17 amino acids. The CDR3 sequence is CASRLDRGSSNTGELFF. The CDR3 DNA is TGCGCCAGCAGACTGGACAGGGGGTCGTCGAACACCGGGGAGCTGTTTTTT.

The genes are TRBV10-3 and TRBJ1-2, with D hard to call. The CDR3 consists of 12 residues. The germline V gene encodes CDR1 ENHRY and CDR2 SYGVKD. The V and J ends lost 5 bases and 7 bases respectively, with 11 bases between them. CDR3 DNA sequence: TGTGCCATCAGTCCGGACCGGGGTGGCTACACCTTC. The encoded protein is CAISPDRGGYTF.

V is TRBV28 and J is TRBJ1-2; D may be TRBD1 (5 bases). Germline V gene data show CDR1 as MDHEN and CDR2 as SYDVKM. Deletions cut 5 bases from V and 3 bases from J, with 10 bases between. The CDR3 covers 13 residues. The CDR3 loop reads CASSTGTDYGYTF. The CDR3 DNA sequence: TGTGCCAGCAGTACCGGGACTGACTATGGCTACACCTTC.